This T cell receptor beta chain stems from a study of blood T cell repertoires in COVID-19. Participant age was roughly 18 to 90 years, and participants resided in 25 or so US areas. Germline lookup yields CDR1 MNHEY and CDR2 SVGAGI. The ends were cut back, 7 bases at V and 3 bases at J, with 7 bases in the middle. The CDR3 extends over 12 amino acids. The table came from immunoSEQ multiplex PCR; TCRdb's copy has only in-frame clones and leaves some out. The profile covers 430,000 or so clones, with 70% to 90% appearing a single time and roughly 1.4% taken by the ten largest. This clone was seen once.

The source material was PBMCs or T cells enriched from blood (not recorded which). V gene TRBV6-5 combines with J gene TRBJ1-5; D is undetermined. This clonotype originated in a woman between 18 and 29 years old who had been exposed to COVID-19. CDR3 protein: CASNRLNQPQHF. As DNA, the CDR3 is TGTGCCAGCAACCGACTCAATCAGCCCCAGCATTTT.